This entry lists 8 T cell receptor beta chains sequenced from one sample in a study of cytotoxic CD8 clonotypes in ibrutinib-treated CLL. Clones were sequenced by immunoSEQ multiplex PCR, and TCRdb holds only the in-frame ones, with some missing. The data show 43,000 or so clones, 60% to 80% seen once. Sequencing used PBMCs, obtained after 24 months of ibrutinib treatment. The receptors were sampled from a human donor with chronic lymphocytic leukemia.

The V and J genes are TRBV30 and TRBJ2-3; the match to TRBD2 covers 10 bases. Germline V lookup: CDR1 GTSNPN, CDR2 SVGIG (reference sequence). CDR3 size: 16 residues. Trimming at V came to 0 bases and at J to 3 bases, leaving 6 bases not matched to a gene. This CDR3 is CAWSVRPGLATDTQYF. In nucleotides, the CDR3 is TGTGCCTGGAGTGTTAGGCCGGGACTAGCGACAGATACGCAGTATTTT. The full variable domain, completed using reference TRBV30 and TRBJ2-3, is SQTIHQWPATLVQPVGSPLSLECTVEGTSNPNLYWYRQAAGRGLQLLFYSVGIGQISSEVPQNLSASRPQDRQFILSSKKLLLSDSGFYLCAWSVRPGLATDTQYFGPGTRLTVL.

This clone has only a few counts. This chain uses TRBV7-2 with TRBJ2-1; TRBD2 agrees at 7 bases. The CDR3 spans 18 residues. The trim removed 1 base at V and 7 bases at J, leaving 16 bases unmatched. Per the germline V gene, CDR1 is SGHTA and CDR2 is FQGNSA. The CDR3 loop reads CASSLGLTGGRLRNEQFF. The CDR3 region has the DNA TGTGCCAGCAGCTTAGGACTCACGGGCGGGAGACTGAGAAATGAGCAGTTCTTC.

This chain connects TRBV30 to TRBJ2-3; D ambiguous. V shed 2 bases and J shed 6 bases, with 6 bases lying between them. Germline-derived CDR1 and CDR2 are GTSNPN and SVGIG (reference sequence). This CDR3 is built from 11 residues. The CDR3 is CAWSPQDTQYF. The CDR3 DNA reads as TGTGCCTGGAGTCCCCAGGATACGCAGTATTTT.

This clone was seen only once. The J gene is TRBJ1-5, the V gene TRBV7-8; D not resolved. The CDR3 loop spans 14 amino acids. Trimming left V 0 bases short and J 4 bases short, with 7 bases between. The germline V gene encodes CDR1 SGHVS and CDR2 FQNEAQ. CDR3 coding DNA: TGTGCCAGCAGCTTAGCCCGGATGAATCAGCCCCAGCATTTT. Residues: CASSLARMNQPQHF.

This chain uses TRBV19 with TRBJ2-5; unclear D gene. Trimming shortened V by 7 bases and J by 4 bases, and 13 bases separated the two germline ends. Germline V gives CDR1 LNHDA, CDR2 SQIVND (reference sequence). The CDR3 has 13 residues. The CDR3 region has the DNA TGTGCCAGTAAGAGGAGTTTGGGAGAGACCCAGTACTTC. It specifies CASKRSLGETQYF.

CDR3 coding DNA: TGTGCCAGCAGCCCGGGAATTTACCAAGAGACCCAGTACTTC. Translation: CASSPGIYQETQYF. The chain couples TRBV7-2 to TRBJ2-5, with a tentative D call TRBD2 (5 bases). The CDR3 consists of 14 residues. Germline CDR1 reads SGHTA; CDR2 reads FQGNSA. The ends were cut back, 5 bases at V and 0 bases at J, with 10 bases in the middle.

This clone was recorded a few times. One junction end does not reproduce the germline sequence, and a read error may be involved. The chain recombines TRBV7-7 with TRBJ2-2; a weak D match, TRBD1 (5 bases). Germline V CDR1 and CDR2: SSHAT, FNYEAQ (reference sequence). CDR3 length equals 14 residues. CDR3 amino acids: CASRDRTNTGELFF. CDR3 DNA: TGTGCTAGCAGAGACAGAACGAACACCGGGGAGCTGTTTTTT.

This clone was detected only once. This chain links TRBV5-1 with TRBJ2-3, with TRBD2 identical over 12 bases. Germline CDR1 and CDR2: SGHRS and YFSETQ. This CDR3 is 17 amino acids long. Trimming at V came to 4 bases and at J to 5 bases, leaving 11 bases not matched to a gene. The CDR3 region has the DNA TGCGCCAGCAGCCGGGGGCGACTAGCGGGAGTTGAAGATACGCAGTATTTT. The encoded protein is CASSRGRLAGVEDTQYF. Full variable domain (outside the CDR3, taken from reference TRBV5-1 and TRBJ2-3): KAGVTQTPRYLIKTRGQQVTLSCSPISGHRSVSWYQQTPGQGLQFLFEYFSETQRNKGNFPGRFSGRQFSNSRSEMNVSTLELGDSALYLCASSRGRLAGVEDTQYFGPGTRLTVL.